The 9 T cell receptor beta chains in this list originate from one sample, sequenced in a study of human T cells and chemical hapten exposure listed by TCRdb under 2021. Receptors were amplified or captured by RACE. The data were produced on a NextSeq 500. The raw public data were reprocessed by TCRdb itself: fastp quality trimming at Q25, MiXCR clonotype calling, in-frame beta chains only. Entries are consolidated by CDR3 protein sequence, retaining the most common genes and DNA. This sample lists 75,000 to 95,000 distinct CDR3 sequences; over 9.5% were detected once. The ten top clones hold 3.5% of the sample. What the time point label conveys for this sample: patch test 1, 2 weeks after DPC sensitization. The intended sense of this specimen's treatment or condition label: therapeutic diphenylcyclopropenone sensitization with weekly scalp DPC. Specimen: whole blood, collected in connection with sensitization to the hapten diphenylcyclopropenone (DPC). Every receptor here comes from a woman aged 55-69 years with alopecia areata. Some clones in this sample may be carry-over from other donors' samples.

This clonotype was found a few times. The chain is built from TRBV5-6 and TRBJ2-5; D might be TRBD1 (7 bases). Trimming left V 4 bases short and J 5 bases short, with 18 bases between. Germline CDR1 is SGHDT and CDR2 is YYEEEE. The CDR3 is 15 residues long. Here the CDR3 DNA reads TGTGCCAGCAGCGGTCGACAGGGAGGTTATGAGACCCAGTACTTC. Translated: CASSGRQGGYETQYF. Using reference TRBV5-6 and TRBJ2-5 for the parts outside the CDR3, the full variable domain is DAGVTQSPTHLIKTRGQQVTLRCSPKSGHDTVSWYQQALGQGPQFIFQYYEEEERQRGNFPDRFSGHQFPNYSSELNVNALLLGDSALYLCASSGRQGGYETQYFGPGTRLLVL.

This clonotype was recorded at least ten times. V and J are TRBV5-4 and TRBJ1-2; D is undetermined. The CDR3 sequence is 15 residues long. Germline V gene data show CDR1 as SGHNT and CDR2 as YYREEE (reference sequence). Trimming removed 4 bases at V and 7 bases at J, with 20 bases between. The CDR3 DNA is TGTGCCAGCAGCCCTAAGCACCTCCCCGGAATTGGCTACACCTTC. It yields the protein CASSPKHLPGIGYTF.

At least ten counts were recorded for this clonotype. The chain uses TRBV4-1 and TRBJ2-5; 8 bases align to TRBD2. The CDR3 spans 15 residues. Germline CDR1 MGHRA, CDR2 YSYEKL. V lost 1 base to trimming and J lost 6 bases; unmatched junction nucleotides: 7. In DNA form, the CDR3 reads TGCGCCAGCAGCCAAGCTCCGGGACTAGGAAAGACCCAGTACTTC. This sequence encodes CASSQAPGLGKTQYF.

The chain links TRBV12-3 or TRBV12-4 to TRBJ1-1, with D hard to call. Trimming took off 7 bases at V and 1 base at J, with 10 bases between the two ends. The CDR3 covers 13 residues. CDR3 DNA sequence: TGTGCCAGCAACGCACAGCCGAACACTGAAGCTTTCTTT. This gives the protein CASNAQPNTEAFF.

In its sample, this clonotype was seen many times. This rearrangement joins TRBV2 to TRBJ2-1, with 10 bases matching TRBD1. The CDR3 is made up of 15 amino acids. Germline V gives CDR1 SNHLY, CDR2 FYNNEI. The junction had 5 bases not matched to a gene; V was cut back by 7 bases and J by 2 bases. The CDR3 loop reads CASKEDRGAYNEQFF. CDR3 DNA: TGTGCCAGCAAGGAGGACAGGGGGGCCTACAATGAGCAGTTCTTC. The full variable domain, completed using reference TRBV2 and TRBJ2-1, is EPEVTQTPSHQVTQMGQEVILRCVPISNHLYFYWYRQILGQKVEFLVSFYNNEISEKSEIFDDQFSVERPDGSNFTLKIRSTKLEDSAMYFCASKEDRGAYNEQFFGPGTRLTVL.

This clonotype came up a few times. The chain links TRBV5-1 to TRBJ2-3; the D is unclear. Germline-derived CDR1 and CDR2 are SGHRS and YFSETQ. Trimming cost V 5 bases and J 6 bases, with 16 bases left between them. The CDR3 is 14 amino acids. CDR3 protein: CASRAPSPADTQYF. The CDR3 bases are TGCGCCAGCAGGGCGCCTAGTCCCGCGGATACGCAGTATTTT.

The chain links TRBV7-8 to TRBJ1-1, with 7 bases that match TRBD1. The germline V gene encodes CDR1 SGHVS and CDR2 FQNEAQ. The CDR3 is 14 residues long. Trimming took 5 bases from V and 6 from J; bases not matched to a gene: 9. CDR3 sequence (DNA): TGTGCCAGCAGCACCGTTACAGGGGCCGCTGAAGCTTTCTTT. Its translation: CASSTVTGAAEAFF.

This clonotype was detected only a few times. The chain carries TRBV7-3 and TRBJ2-7; D is possibly TRBD2 (5 bases). The CDR3 covers 15 residues. Germline assignment: CDR1 SGHTA and CDR2 FQGTGA. V was trimmed by 0 bases and J by 3 bases, leaving 12 bases between them. The CDR3 coding sequence is TGTGCCAGCAGCTTAACGAGGGATATGAACTACGAGCAGTACTTC. Amino acids: CASSLTRDMNYEQYF. The full variable domain, with the rest looked up from reference TRBV7-3 and TRBJ2-7, is GAGVSQTPSNKVTEKGKYVELRCDPISGHTALYWYRQSLGQGPEFLIYFQGTGAADDSGLPNDRFFAVRPEGSVSTLKIQRTERGDSAVYLCASSLTRDMNYEQYFGPGTRLTVT.

The chain recombines TRBV20-1 with TRBJ1-1; D possibly corresponds to TRBD1 (5 bases). Trimming shortened V by 2 bases and J by 3 bases, and 10 bases separated the two germline ends. This CDR3 has 13 residues. CDR1 and CDR2 from the germline V gene are DFQATT and SNEGSKA (reference sequence). CDR3 in amino acids: CSARRDLDTEAFF. As DNA, the CDR3 is TGCAGTGCTAGAAGGGACCTAGACACTGAAGCTTTCTTT.